There are many counts of the clone carrying this TCR beta chain. Its antigen is not identified. Germline V gene sequence: CDR1 MNHNS, CDR2 SASEGT. Trimming pared 5 bases from V and 5 bases from J, leaving 24 bases between. CDR3 size: 17 residues. The CDR3 regions of TCR beta were amplified from RNA transcripts. Using the HTBI primer set, a first-round RT-PCR was run on the TCR CDR3. TCRdb re-called the multiplex PCR reads with MiXCR, one entry per CDR3 protein. The data hold 300,000 to 400,000 distinct CDR3 sequences, with approximately 15% observed a single time. These data are taken from a study of T cells in Graves' hyperthyroidism and ophthalmopathy. Study findings and constraints: The blood repertoire included most of the expanded thyroid clonotypes above 0.001.

For Graves' hyperthyroidism to be stable, ophthalmopathy could not progress within 18 months. This TCR derives from a woman aged 25 to 39 with Graves' hyperthyroidism. Specimen: blood. The chain couples TRBV6-1 to TRBJ1-2; possibly TRBD1 for D (6 bases). CDR3 amino acids: CASSTERKGHGIYGYTF. CDR3 sequence (DNA): TGTGCCAGCAGTACCGAAAGAAAGGGACACGGGATATATGGCTACACCTTC.